A selection of T cell receptor beta chains follows, all from one sample in a study of T cell responses to AZD1222 COVID-19 vaccine. The repertoire was sequenced with immunoSEQ multiplex PCR; TCRdb's copy has only in-frame clones and lacks some. The top ten clones hold approximately 2.9% of a sample with 100,000 or so clones, around 90% of them seen once. Sequencing was performed on peripheral blood, taken on day 0 of AZD1222 vaccination. These TCRs come from an adult in good health. The CDR3 runs from the conserved cysteine through the conserved F or W. D genes are given only for firm matches. Only some rows state a clone size, as once, few, many or a class for expanded clones.

d_call j_call clone_size v_call cdr3_aa cdr3_nt
. TRBJ1-1 . TRBV7-2 CASSLGAGSEAFF TGTGCCAGCAGCTTAGGGGCAGGGAGTGAAGCTTTCTTT
TRBD1 TRBJ2-1 . TRBV24-1 CATGEDRGRLDEQFF TGTGCCACCGGCGAGGACAGGGGGCGTCTCGATGAGCAGTTCTTC
TRBD2 TRBJ2-3 . TRBV11-3 CASSPGGGPTDTQYF TGTGCCAGCAGCCCCGGGGGGGGCCCCACAGATACGCAGTATTTT
. TRBJ1-4 . TRBV19 CASSNVAPMEKLFF TGTGCCAGTAGTAATGTGGCCCCCATGGAAAAACTGTTTTTT
. TRBJ1-1 . TRBV21-1 CASYKPPKMNTEAFF TGTGCCAGTTATAAGCCCCCGAAGATGAACACTGAAGCTTTCTTT
. TRBJ1-1 . TRBV5-1 CASSLWSATDTEAFF TGTGCCAGCAGCTTATGGTCCGCGACAGATACTGAAGCTTTCTTT
. TRBJ2-3 . TRBV14 CASTIPRGGTATDTQYF TGTGCCAGCACGATCCCTCGAGGGGGAACAGCCACAGATACGCAGTATTTT
TRBD2 TRBJ2-1 . TRBV2 CASSPRTSGPYNEQFF TGTGCCAGCAGTCCGCGGACTAGCGGACCTTACAATGAGCAGTTCTTC
. TRBJ1-1 . TRBV7-9 CASSSSGNTEAFF TGTGCCAGCAGCTCCAGTGGGAACACTGAAGCTTTCTTT
. TRBJ1-3 . TRBV19 CASRPGGRSGNTIYF TGTGCCAGCAGACCTGGAGGGAGGTCTGGAAACACCATATATTTT
TRBD2 TRBJ2-1 . TRBV29-1 CSASPSGGNNEQFF TGCAGCGCCTCCCCTAGCGGGGGAAACAATGAGCAGTTCTTC
. TRBJ1-4 . TRBV4-3 CASSQDPKDSSHEKLFF TGCGCCAGCAGCCAAGACCCTAAGGACAGTTCCCACGAAAAACTGTTTTTT
. TRBJ2-2 . TRBV3-1/TRBV3-2 CASSQVGSELFF TGTGCCAGCAGCCAAGTGGGCTCGGAGCTGTTTTTT
. TRBJ2-5 . TRBV5-4 CASSLWNLQETQYF TGTGCCAGCAGCTTGTGGAACCTCCAAGAGACCCAGTACTTC
. TRBJ1-2 once TRBV27 CASSFAANYGYTF TGTGCCAGCAGTTTCGCAGCTAACTATGGCTACACCTTC
. TRBJ1-4 . TRBV6-5 CASSRGLNEKLFF TGTGCCAGCAGTCGGGGACTGAATGAAAAACTGTTTTTT
. TRBJ1-3 few TRBV18 CASSPGQGNTIYF TGTGCCAGCTCACCAGGCCAGGGAAACACCATATATTTT
. TRBJ1-6 . TRBV27 CASSLLGGRRLHF TGTGCCAGCAGTTTATTGGGGGGCAGGAGGCTCCACTTT
. TRBJ1-5 few TRBV19 CASSIVPEYNQPQHF TGTGCCAGTAGTATAGTGCCAGAATACAATCAGCCCCAGCATTTT
. TRBJ2-5 . TRBV19 CASSIDGETQYF TGTGCCAGTAGTATAGATGGAGAGACCCAGTACTTC
. TRBJ1-6 . TRBV11-2 CASSLLDRTNSPLHF TGTGCCAGCAGCCTCTTGGACAGAACAAATTCACCCCTCCACTTT
. TRBJ1-6 . TRBV7-8 CASSLEGPGNNSPLHF TGTGCCAGCAGCTTAGAGGGGCCGGGAAATAATTCACCCCTCCACTTT
. TRBJ1-4 . TRBV5-4 CASSLLGERLFF TGTGCCAGCAGCTTGTTAGGCGAGAGACTGTTTTTT
. TRBJ1-6 . TRBV21-1 CPFLQVFSYNSPLHF TGTCCCTTTTTACAGGTATTCTCCTATAATTCACCCCTCCACTTT
TRBD1 TRBJ1-2 few TRBV4-1 CASRRAGQGNGYTF TGCGCCAGCAGGCGAGCGGGACAGGGGAACGGCTACACCTTC
TRBD1 TRBJ2-7 . TRBV6-5 CASSPESTGGYEQYF TGTGCCAGCAGTCCGGAATCGACAGGGGGCTACGAGCAGTACTTC
. TRBJ1-2 . TRBV6-2/TRBV6-3 CASSYGLVMDYGYTF TGTGCCAGCAGTTACGGGTTGGTTATGGACTATGGCTACACCTTC
. TRBJ1-1 . TRBV5-4 CASSPGGTEAFF TGTGCCAGCAGCCCCGGGGGGACTGAAGCTTTCTTT
TRBD1 TRBJ1-6 . TRBV9 CASSARQGSNSPLHF TGTGCCAGCAGCGCCAGACAGGGATCGAATTCACCCCTCCACTTT
. TRBJ1-5 . TRBV7-8 CASSLLRWEPQHF TGTGCCAGCAGCCTTCTACGGTGGGAGCCCCAGCATTTT
. TRBJ1-1 . TRBV5-1 CASSLVRGSEAFF TGCGCCAGCAGCTTGGTTAGGGGATCTGAAGCTTTCTTT
. TRBJ1-3 . TRBV30 CAWTSKAPSGNTIYF TGTGCCTGGACCTCGAAAGCCCCCTCTGGAAACACCATATATTTT
. TRBJ1-2 . TRBV7-6 CASSSYDRREGYTF TGTGCCAGCAGCTCCTACGACAGGAGGGAAGGCTACACCTTC
TRBD1 TRBJ1-2 . TRBV4-3 CASSPGQGGYGYTF TGCGCCAGCAGCCCCGGACAGGGCGGCTATGGCTACACCTTC
TRBD2 TRBJ2-1 . TRBV24-1 CATSERGLAGYNEQFF TGTGCCACCAGTGAGCGGGGACTAGCGGGCTACAATGAGCAGTTCTTC